This T cell receptor (beta chain) came from a study of cytomegalovirus exposure and HLA in healthy donors. Whole-study results and caveats: HLA alleles showed associations with 16,951 TCR beta sequences in a later analysis, at a 0.05 false discovery rate.

About this clone: Its target is not known.

The V end lost 0 bases, the J end lost 0 bases, and 10 bases lay between the germline ends. This CDR3 spans 17 amino acids. Germline V gives CDR1 SGHTS, CDR2 YDEGEE. This PCR relied on a set of 60 Vbeta primers and 13 Jbeta primers. Using immunoSEQ multiplex PCR, the repertoire was profiled, and TCRdb retains in-frame clones only, with some absent. Its clone listing holds just over 150,000 clones. The sequencing input was PBMCs. The genes are TRBV5-8 and TRBJ2-6; tentative D call: TRBD1 (5 bases). The receptor comes from a man aged 25 to 45 in good health and CMV-seronegative. CDR3 loop: CASSLVTDSSGANVLTF. DNA of the CDR3: TGTGCCAGCAGCTTGGTGACAGATTCCTCTGGGGCCAACGTCCTGACTTTC.